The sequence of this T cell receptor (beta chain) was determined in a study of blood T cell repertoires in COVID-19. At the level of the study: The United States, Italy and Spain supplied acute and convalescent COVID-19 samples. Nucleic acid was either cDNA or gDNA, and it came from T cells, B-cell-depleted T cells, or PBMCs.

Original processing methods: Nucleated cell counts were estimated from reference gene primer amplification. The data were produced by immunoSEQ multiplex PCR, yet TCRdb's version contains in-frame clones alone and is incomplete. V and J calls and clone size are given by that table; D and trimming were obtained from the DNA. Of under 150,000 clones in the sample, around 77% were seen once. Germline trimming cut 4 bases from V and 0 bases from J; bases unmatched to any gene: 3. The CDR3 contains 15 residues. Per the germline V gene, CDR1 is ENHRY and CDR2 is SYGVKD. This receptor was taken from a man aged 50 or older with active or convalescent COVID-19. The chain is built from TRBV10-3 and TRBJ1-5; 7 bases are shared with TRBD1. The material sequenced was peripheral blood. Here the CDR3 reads CAISAQGNSNQPQHF. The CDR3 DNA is TGTGCCATCAGTGCACAGGGGAATAGCAATCAGCCCCAGCATTTT.